Below, 32 T cell receptor beta chains from the same sample are listed, as sequenced in a study of blood T cell repertoires in COVID-19. Libraries were prepared by immunoSEQ multiplex PCR; TCRdb keeps only in-frame clonotypes and omits some of them. The table records more than 95,000 clones, about 85% of them present only once. Sequences were obtained from peripheral blood. These receptors were collected from a woman older than 75 with acute or convalescent COVID-19.

This chain uses TRBV28 with TRBJ1-1; weak D call: TRBD1 (5 bases). Trimming removed 2 bases from V and 3 bases from J, with 19 bases in between. Germline assignment: CDR1 MDHEN and CDR2 SYDVKM. The CDR3 is 17 residues long. The CDR3 region is CASSLSLRDPGDTEAFF. In nucleotides, the CDR3 is TGTGCCAGCAGTTTAAGTCTGCGGGACCCTGGTGACACTGAAGCTTTCTTT.

This clone came up once. The V gene is TRBV3-1 (or the pseudogene TRBV3-2), the J gene TRBJ2-3, with D tentatively TRBD1 (6 bases). The germline V gene has CDR1 LGHDT and CDR2 YNNKEL (reference sequence). V was cut by 3 bases and J by 1 base, with 17 bases left in between. This CDR3 contains 17 residues. CDR3 sequence: CASSQLYQGLGTDTQYF. The CDR3 DNA is TGTGCCAGCAGCCAGTTATACCAGGGGTTGGGCACAGATACGCAGTATTTT.

V is TRBV12-3 or TRBV12-4 and J is TRBJ2-4, with D unclear. The V gene lost 5 bases and the J gene lost 1 base, with 6 bases spanning the gap. This CDR3 comprises 13 residues. DNA for the CDR3: TGTGCCAGCAGTACCGGGGCCAAAAACATTCAGTACTTC. This codes for CASSTGAKNIQYF.

This clone was recorded only once. V gene TRBV7-8 combines with J gene TRBJ1-2, with D possibly TRBD1 on 5 matching bases. This CDR3 has 15 residues. Looked up from germline, CDR1 is SGHVS and CDR2 is FQNEAQ. Trimming pared 5 bases from V and 4 bases from J, leaving 17 bases between. The CDR3 sequence is CASSLDGAGPYGYTF. The CDR3 nucleotides read TGTGCCAGCAGCCTCGATGGTGCAGGGCCCTATGGCTACACCTTC.

The rearrangement uses TRBV5-1 and TRBJ2-2; D is possibly TRBD2 (5 bases). The V and J ends lost 1 base and 5 bases respectively, with 12 bases between them. CDR1 and CDR2 (germline): SGHRS, YFSETQ. This CDR3 has 15 residues. CDR3 coding DNA: TGCGCCAGCAGCTTGAGCGAATGGAGGACCGGGGAGCTGTTTTTT. This sequence encodes CASSLSEWRTGELFF.

About this clone: At one of its ends the junction is not consistent with the germline gene, which may arise from a read error. The identical CDR3 is also encoded by other nucleotide sequences in the sample. This CDR3 is CASSLGTGTDTQYF. The CDR3 nucleotides read TGTGCTAGCAGCTTGGGGACAGGGACGGATACGCAGTATTTT. V and J are TRBV7-7 and TRBJ2-3, with 9 nucleotides matching TRBD1. Germline lookup yields CDR1 SSHAT and CDR2 FNYEAQ (reference sequence). This CDR3 is 14 amino acids long.

This chain connects TRBV12-3 or TRBV12-4 to TRBJ2-7; a weak D match, TRBD2 (6 bases). This CDR3 has 13 residues. The V end lost 6 bases, the J end lost 7 bases, and 16 bases lay between the germline ends. The CDR3: CASSPNEGREQYF. As DNA, the CDR3 is TGTGCCAGCAGCCCCAACGAGGGGAGGGAGCAGTACTTC.

This chain uses TRBV14 with TRBJ2-2; 7 bases agree with TRBD1. V shed 1 base and J 3 bases; nucleotides not matched to a gene: 5. The CDR3 contains 16 residues. The germline gives CDR1 SGHDN, CDR2 FVKESK. The CDR3 bases are TGTGCCAGCAGCCAAGGAGCCGGGACAGACACCGGGGAGCTGTTTTTT. It yields the protein CASSQGAGTDTGELFF.

The chain couples TRBV3-1 (or the pseudogene TRBV3-2) to TRBJ1-1, with D perhaps TRBD1 (5 bases). The V gene lost 0 bases and the J gene lost 3 bases, with 11 bases spanning the gap. Germline lookup yields CDR1 LGHDT and CDR2 YNNKEL (reference sequence). The CDR3 covers 15 residues. The CDR3 reads CASSQDPGGDTEAFF. CDR3 bases: TGTGCCAGCAGCCAAGATCCTGGAGGGGACACTGAAGCTTTCTTT.

The chain employs TRBV6-2 or TRBV6-3 and TRBJ2-1; D is undetermined. V was clipped by 0 bases and J by 7 bases, with 10 bases between them. Germline V lookup: CDR1 MNHEY, CDR2 SVGEGT. The CDR3 contains 14 residues. CDR3 coding DNA: TGTGCCAGCAGTTACTCGGTCCGGCGGAATGAGCAGTTCTTC. This gives the protein CASSYSVRRNEQFF.

The chain links TRBV13 to TRBJ2-3; D possibly corresponds to TRBD2 (5 bases). This CDR3 contains 13 residues. Germline assignment: CDR1 PRHDT and CDR2 FYEKMQ (reference sequence). Trimming shortened V by 4 bases and J by 5 bases, and 10 bases separated the two germline ends. The CDR3 region has the DNA TGTGCCAGCAGCTATGCTCGGGGAGATACGCAGTATTTT. Residues: CASSYARGDTQYF.

V usage is TRBV11-2 and J usage is TRBJ1-5, with D unresolved. This CDR3 region has 13 residues. V was cut by 5 bases and J by 4 bases, with 9 bases left in between. The germline CDR1 and CDR2 sequences are SGHAT and FQNNGV. In nucleotides, the CDR3 is TGTGCCAGCAGCCGAGGAGGGAATCAGCCCCAGCATTTT. It is translated as CASSRGGNQPQHF.

The gene calls are TRBV18 and TRBJ1-1; D is ambiguous. V was clipped by 3 bases and J by 5 bases, with 10 bases between them. The V gene's germline CDR1 is KGHSH and CDR2 LQKENI. The CDR3 contains 13 residues. The CDR3 protein is CASSPSGRTEAFF. The CDR3 DNA follows: TGTGCCAGCTCACCGTCCGGGAGGACTGAAGCTTTCTTT.

The rearrangement links TRBV4-3 to TRBJ1-1; D perhaps matches TRBD1 (6 bases). Germline CDR1 is LGHNA and CDR2 is YSLEER. Trimming stripped 4 bases from V and 5 bases from J, with 26 bases between. There are 18 residues in the CDR3. CDR3 nucleotide sequence: TGCGCCAGCAGCCCCCAAGTAACAAGAGCGGCAGGGGTGACTGAAGCTTTCTTT. Amino acids: CASSPQVTRAAGVTEAFF.

This clone has only one observation. The gene calls are TRBV5-1 and TRBJ1-2; D uncertain. Germline values: CDR1 SGHRS, CDR2 YFSETQ. The CDR3 covers 13 residues. V was shortened by 5 bases and J by 6 bases, with 14 bases between the two germline ends. The CDR3 here is CASSSRLRDGYTF. The CDR3 DNA reads TGCGCCAGCAGTAGCCGGTTACGAGATGGCTACACCTTC.

V and J are TRBV12-3 or TRBV12-4 and TRBJ1-2; D remains unclear. Trimming took 3 bases from V and 1 from J, leaving 3 bases between them. The CDR3 covers 12 residues. CDR3 sequence reads: CASSFLNYGYTF. DNA for the CDR3: TGTGCCAGCAGTTTTCTTAACTATGGCTACACCTTC.

The chain recombines TRBV13 with TRBJ1-1; 10 bases map to TRBD1. Per germline, CDR1 PRHDT and CDR2 FYEKMQ (reference sequence). CDR3 length: 15 residues. The junction had 7 bases not matched to a gene; V was cut back by 4 bases and J by 5 bases. The CDR3 bases are TGTGCCAGCAGCTCCCCGGGACAGGGGATTACTGAAGCTTTCTTT. It encodes CASSSPGQGITEAFF.

This chain links TRBV9 with TRBJ1-2; tentative D call: TRBD1 (5 bases). The CDR3 loop spans 12 amino acids. The germline gives CDR1 SGDLS, CDR2 YYNGEE. V shed 0 bases and J shed 7 bases, with 7 bases lying between them. The CDR3 DNA is TGTGCCAGCAGCGTAGGGGGCGTTGGCTACACCTTC. Amino acid sequence: CASSVGGVGYTF.

This chain joins TRBV5-1 and TRBJ2-5; D is undetermined. Trimming removed 1 base at V and 1 base at J, with 8 bases between. CDR3 length equals 14 residues. The V gene's germline CDR1 is SGHRS and CDR2 YFSETQ. The CDR3 here is CASSLISPQETQYF. The CDR3 DNA follows: TGCGCCAGCAGCTTGATCTCTCCCCAAGAGACCCAGTACTTC.

This sequence joins TRBV20-1 and TRBJ1-1; 9 nucleotides match TRBD1. V trimming: 3 bases; J trimming: 5 bases; junction bases outside the gene matches: 4. The V gene's germline CDR1 is DFQATT and CDR2 SNEGSKA (reference sequence). The CDR3 is 13 amino acids. The CDR3 DNA reads as TGCAGTGCTAGTAGGGACAGGGTGACTGAAGCTTTCTTT. It specifies CSASRDRVTEAFF.

This chain uses TRBV9 with TRBJ2-5; D uncertain. In germline, CDR1 is SGDLS, CDR2 YYNGEE. The CDR3 runs to 15 residues. Trimming took off 5 bases at V and 3 bases at J, with 17 bases between the two ends. CDR3 protein: CASSAVGGGKETQYF. DNA of the CDR3: TGTGCCAGCAGTGCCGTAGGCGGTGGAAAAGAGACCCAGTACTTC.

In this sample, this clone turned up a few times. V is TRBV2 and J is TRBJ1-4; D call uncertain. The CDR3 contains 12 residues. Trimming shortened V by 9 bases and J by 8 bases, and 13 bases separated the two germline ends. Looked up from germline, CDR1 is SNHLY and CDR2 is FYNNEI. The DNA of the CDR3 is TGTGCCAGACGTAGTGGTGAGGAAAAACTGTTTTTT. Its translation: CARRSGEEKLFF. Looking up the rest from reference TRBV2 and TRBJ1-4 gives the full variable domain: EPEVTQTPSHQVTQMGQEVILRCVPISNHLYFYWYRQILGQKVEFLVSFYNNEISEKSEIFDDQFSVERPDGSNFTLKIRSTKLEDSAMYFCARRSGEEKLFFGSGTQLSVL.

The J gene is TRBJ2-1, the V gene TRBV7-2, with 9 bases lining up with TRBD1. The germline V gene has CDR1 SGHTA and CDR2 FQGNSA. The CDR3 totals 15 residues. Trimming cost V 3 bases and J 2 bases; bases outside gene matches: 2. CDR3 in amino acids: CASSFDRGTYNEQFF. The CDR3 coding sequence is TGTGCCAGCAGCTTTGACAGGGGGACCTACAATGAGCAGTTCTTC.

Here the CDR3 reads CASSLHGGFYGYTF. The CDR3 region has the DNA TGTGCCAGCAGTTTACATGGCGGCTTCTATGGCTACACCTTC. The chain couples TRBV27 to TRBJ1-2; D gene uncertain. The CDR3 has 14 amino acids. Germline CDR1 MNHEY, CDR2 SMNVEV (reference sequence). Trimming took 2 bases from V and 4 from J, leaving 11 bases between them.

This chain uses TRBV19 with TRBJ1-2, with 7 nucleotides matching TRBD1. Germline CDR1 and CDR2: LNHDA and SQIVND (reference sequence). Trimming removed 5 bases from V and 6 bases from J; junction bases left unmatched: 9. The CDR3 is made up of 14 amino acids. The CDR3 DNA reads as TGTGCCAGTAGTGTTAACAGGGGCCTCGATGGCTACACCTTC. It yields the protein CASSVNRGLDGYTF.

The chain joins TRBV6-5 to TRBJ1-4; 7 bases are a match to TRBD1. CDR3 length: 14 residues. The germline V gene has CDR1 MNHEY and CDR2 SVGAGI. V was clipped by 6 bases and J by 8 bases; unmatched bases: 9. CDR3 in amino acids: CASSPTGYKEKLFF. In DNA, the CDR3 is TGTGCCAGCAGCCCGACAGGGTACAAGGAAAAACTGTTTTTT.

The CDR3 sequence: CASSPTGPSSGNTIYF. Here the CDR3 DNA reads TGTGCCAGCTCACCGACAGGGCCGAGCTCTGGAAACACCATATATTTT. The chain has TRBV18 and TRBJ1-3; 7 positions match TRBD1. In germline, CDR1 is KGHSH, CDR2 LQKENI. The J segment lost 0 bases and the V segment lost 3 bases, leaving 5 bases of the junction unmatched. This CDR3 comprises 16 residues.

The V gene is TRBV5-4, the J gene TRBJ1-1; D perhaps matches TRBD1 (5 bases). CDR3 size: 16 residues. CDR1 is SGHNT, CDR2 YYREEE, per germline (reference sequence). V lost 4 bases, J lost 0 bases, and 16 bases lay in between. CDR3 DNA sequence: TGTGCCAGCAGCGAGGGAGGGGTCCGCTTGAACACTGAAGCTTTCTTT. This translates into CASSEGGVRLNTEAFF.

This clone was counted once. This sequence joins TRBV7-2 and TRBJ2-2; TRBD2 agrees at 12 bases. The germline V gene has CDR1 SGHTA and CDR2 FQGNSA. This CDR3 is built from 15 residues. V gave up 4 bases and J gave up 7 bases; unmatched junction bases: 4. This chain's CDR3 is CASSWTSGVNGELFF. The CDR3 nucleotides read TGTGCCAGCAGCTGGACTAGCGGGGTAAACGGGGAGCTGTTTTTT.

This chain links TRBV5-6 with TRBJ1-3; D not resolved. The CDR3 length is 13 residues. V shed 3 bases and J shed 0 bases, with 4 bases lying between them. Germline CDR1 reads SGHDT; CDR2 reads YYEEEE. The CDR3 here is CASSSFSGNTIYF. The CDR3, as DNA: TGTGCCAGCAGCTCGTTCTCTGGAAACACCATATATTTT.

The gene calls are TRBV5-1 and TRBJ1-1; D perhaps matches TRBD1 (6 bases). Germline lookup yields CDR1 SGHRS and CDR2 YFSETQ. CDR3 length: 13 amino acids. The V and J ends lost 4 bases and 11 bases respectively, with 18 bases between them. CDR3 loop: CASSPNTQGDAFF. CDR3 DNA: TGCGCCAGCAGCCCTAATACACAGGGTGACGCTTTCTTT. Variable domain in full (rest from reference TRBV5-1 and TRBJ1-1): KAGVTQTPRYLIKTRGQQVTLSCSPISGHRSVSWYQQTPGQGLQFLFEYFSETQRNKGNFPGRFSGRQFSNSRSEMNVSTLELGDSALYLCASSPNTQGDAFFGQGTRLTVV.

The rearrangement uses TRBV20-1 and TRBJ1-2, with D uncertain. The CDR3 totals 11 residues. Deletions cut 6 bases from V and 2 bases from J, with 7 bases between. Germline loops: CDR1 DFQATT, CDR2 SNEGSKA (reference sequence). CDR3: CSAQENYGYTF. In DNA, the CDR3 is TGCAGTGCGCAGGAAAACTATGGCTACACCTTC.